This T cell receptor beta chain was identified during a study of glioma-infiltrating T cells. The CDR3 has 14 residues. V was shortened by 5 bases and J by 4 bases, with 14 bases between the two germline ends. The V gene's germline CDR1 is MNHEY and CDR2 SVGEGT. Using RNA template, CDR3s of TCR alpha and beta were amplified with iRepertoire arm-PCR. TCRdb re-derived calls from the multiplex PCR reads in MiXCR, one entry per CDR3 protein. The sample yields approximately 90,000 distinct CDR3 sequences, about 25% seen once. This TCR was recovered from a human donor with low-grade glioma or glioblastoma, undergoing nonglioma brain surgery, or in good health (not recorded which). The V call is TRBV6-2 or TRBV6-3, the J call TRBJ1-1, with D perhaps matching TRBD1 (5 bases). Sequencing input: glioma tissue, nonneoplastic brain tissue, or PBMCs (not recorded which). The CDR3, as DNA: TGTGCCAGCAGTCAACGGGGCTGGAGCACTGAAGCTTTCTTT. This codes for CASSQRGWSTEAFF.